These T cell receptor beta chains were read from a single sample in a study of blood T cell repertoires in COVID-19. Some clones are missing from TCRdb's copy, which holds only in-frame ones; the method was immunoSEQ multiplex PCR. This repertoire shows 77,000 or so clones, 85% found once; its top ten account for 5.1%. The sample taken for sequencing was peripheral blood. These receptors came from an older man with acute or convalescent COVID-19. The conserved cysteine and the conserved F or W are not part of the CDR3 here.

V	J	CDR3
TRBV3-1/TRBV3-2	TRBJ1-2	ASSQDPTRGKRYGYT
TRBV4-3	TRBJ2-7	ASSWGQGYEQY
TRBV19	TRBJ1-4	ASTNQGARNEKLF
TRBV18	TRBJ2-7	ASSPDLRTGPLAGVYEQY
TRBV19	TRBJ1-1	ASSIAKNTEAF
TRBV6-2/TRBV6-3	TRBJ2-6	ASSPGLISGANVLT
TRBV5-1	TRBJ2-3	ASSSGTSTDTQY
TRBV9	TRBJ2-7	ASSVAAGALIYEQY
TRBV9	TRBJ1-5	ASSLWGVPNSNQPQH
TRBV7-2	TRBJ2-7	ASSLDRTVRNEQY
TRBV14	TRBJ2-2	ASSQDIRTGGQTEELF
TRBV7-2	TRBJ2-1	ASSPTGSPVYNEQF
TRBV10-3	TRBJ1-2	AISVRDSYGYT
TRBV5-1	TRBJ1-6	ASSRDLSSYNSPLH
TRBV7-2	TRBJ2-5	ASSPRQGSETQY
TRBV6-2/TRBV6-3	TRBJ1-3	ASSSVAGLRSVGNTIY
TRBV11-3	TRBJ2-1	ASSLRLAGYNEQF
TRBV5-4	TRBJ2-2	ASSPQFGELF
TRBV5-3	TRBJ2-7	ARSLYRDPEAHEQY
TRBV12-5	TRBJ2-1	ASGLESFRDSYNNEQF
TRBV5-6	TRBJ1-1	ASSSGTGANTEAF
TRBV4-1	TRBJ1-1	ASRRTGGLNTEAF
TRBV6-5	TRBJ1-1	ASSRRPEGDTEAF
TRBV7-9	TRBJ2-7	ASSLGMATASYEQY
TRBV10-2	TRBJ2-1	ASKGQGVAYNEQF
TRBV2	TRBJ1-2	ASSPQGQVAGYT
TRBV24-1	TRBJ2-5	ATSETGRWETQY
TRBV2	TRBJ2-3	ASRSISGGRADTQY
TRBV12-5	TRBJ1-2	ASGLPPRDSGYT
TRBV5-1	TRBJ2-3	ASSSEGTDTQY
TRBV5-1	TRBJ1-1	ASSSAGAVPEAF
TRBV5-4	TRBJ2-2	ASSLMGQNTGELF
TRBV3-1/TRBV3-2	TRBJ1-4	ASSLLTSDRLEKLF
TRBV11-2	TRBJ2-5	ASSLEWQTQETQY
TRBV10-2	TRBJ1-2	ASSLPPHQTANYGYT
TRBV7-6	TRBJ2-1	ASSLAEGGAPIKPNEQF
TRBV18	TRBJ1-1	ASSRTDRGESEAF
TRBV5-1	TRBJ2-1	ASSLGGLAGAGEQF
TRBV5-1	TRBJ2-7	ASSRHSSYEQY